These T cell receptor beta chains were read from a single sample in a study of cytomegalovirus exposure and HLA in healthy donors. Method: immunoSEQ multiplex PCR; TCRdb's copy keeps in-frame clones and lacks some. The sample holds fewer than 100,000 clones, around 73% seen once. Sequenced sample: PBMCs. These receptors were taken from a female donor in good health and CMV-seronegative. Both conserved end residues are part of each CDR3. The order of the fields is V gene, D gene, clone size, J gene, CDR3 DNA, CDR3 protein. A D gene is named only where the DNA matches it firmly. Size values are once, few and many counts, or a class for expanded clones, and some rows have none.

V: TRBV6-1; D: -; size: -; J: TRBJ2-1; DNA: TGTGCCAGCAACCCTACCTACAATGAGCAGTTCTTC; CDR3: CASNPTYNEQFF
V: TRBV30; D: -; size: -; J: TRBJ1-6; DNA: TGTGCCTGGACGGTCAGGGGATCACCCCTCCACTTT; CDR3: CAWTVRGSPLHF
V: TRBV7-9; D: -; size: -; J: TRBJ1-4; DNA: TGTGCCAGCAGCCCCCACAGGGCGTCTAATGAAAAACTGTTTTTT; CDR3: CASSPHRASNEKLFF
V: TRBV6-1; D: -; size: -; J: TRBJ2-6; DNA: TGTGCCAGCAGTGCAGCGTTCGGGGGAATCTCTGGGGCCAACGTCCTGACTTTC; CDR3: CASSAAFGGISGANVLTF
V: TRBV2; D: TRBD1; size: few; J: TRBJ2-7; DNA: TGTGCCAGCAGTGAGGGGACAGGGTTTATATACGAGCAGTACTTC; CDR3: CASSEGTGFIYEQYF
V: TRBV2; D: -; size: once; J: TRBJ2-7; DNA: TGTGCCAGCAGTGAAGCGGCGGTTACCTACGAGCAGTACTTC; CDR3: CASSEAAVTYEQYF
V: TRBV19; D: TRBD2; size: -; J: TRBJ2-1; DNA: TGTGCCAGTACCTTTAGCGGGAGGGCCGGGTACAATGAGCAGTTCTTC; CDR3: CASTFSGRAGYNEQFF
V: TRBV29-1; D: TRBD1; size: -; J: TRBJ1-2; DNA: TGCAGCGTGGGACAGGGGGGCTATGGCTACACCTTC; CDR3: CSVGQGGYGYTF
V: TRBV4-3; D: -; size: -; J: TRBJ2-5; DNA: TGCGCCAGCAGCCAAGATCGGGGTATAGAGACCCAGTACTTC; CDR3: CASSQDRGIETQYF
V: TRBV10-2; D: -; size: -; J: TRBJ2-7; DNA: TGCGCCAGCGTTAAAAATACAGGGCAGCACGAGCAGTACTTC; CDR3: CASVKNTGQHEQYF
V: TRBV25-1; D: -; size: -; J: TRBJ2-7; DNA: TGTGCCAGCAGTGAAATCCCTGGAGGCTACGAGCAGTACTTC; CDR3: CASSEIPGGYEQYF
V: TRBV4-1; D: -; size: -; J: TRBJ2-6; DNA: TGCGCCAGCAGCCAAGACTCGAGGGCTACTGGGGCCAACGTCCTGACTTTC; CDR3: CASSQDSRATGANVLTF
V: TRBV7-9; D: TRBD2; size: -; J: TRBJ2-7; DNA: TGTGCCAGCAGCTTAGCGGCAAGCGGGGGGTACGAGCAGTACTTC; CDR3: CASSLAASGGYEQYF
V: TRBV7-7; D: TRBD1; size: few; J: TRBJ2-7; DNA: TGTGCTAGCAGCCCACTTGGGACAGGGGGTCGCGAGCAGTACTTC; CDR3: CASSPLGTGGREQYF
V: TRBV5-5; D: -; size: -; J: TRBJ1-6; DNA: TGTGCCAGCAGCTTAGACAGGCCTAATTCACCCCTCCACTTT; CDR3: CASSLDRPNSPLHF
V: TRBV7-7; D: -; size: -; J: TRBJ1-2; DNA: TGTGCTAGCAGCTTAGGTCCCGGGGGGCGCCTCTATGGCTACACCTTC; CDR3: CASSLGPGGRLYGYTF
V: TRBV6-5; D: -; size: -; J: TRBJ1-2; DNA: TGTGCCAGCAGTTCCCACCGGGTCCCCAACTATGGCTACACCTTC; CDR3: CASSSHRVPNYGYTF
V: TRBV30; D: -; size: -; J: TRBJ1-2; DNA: TGTGCCTGTTGCACCCCCGACAGCCTCTATGGCTACACCTTC; CDR3: CACCTPDSLYGYTF
V: TRBV18; D: TRBD1; size: -; J: TRBJ1-1; DNA: TGTGCCAGCTCGACAGGGACCCTAAGTGAAGCTTTCTTT; CDR3: CASSTGTLSEAFF
V: TRBV30; D: TRBD2; size: -; J: TRBJ2-3; DNA: TGTGCCTGGAGTGGGGGTAGCGGGGGGCCAGATACGCAGTATTTT; CDR3: CAWSGGSGGPDTQYF
V: TRBV5-1; D: -; size: -; J: TRBJ2-5; DNA: TGCGCCAGCAGCTTTTCCGAGTCCCAGTACTTC; CDR3: CASSFSESQYF
V: TRBV7-9; D: -; size: -; J: TRBJ1-3; DNA: TGTGCCAGCAGCTTCCCAGGGTTTGGAAACACCATATATTTT; CDR3: CASSFPGFGNTIYF
V: TRBV29-1; D: -; size: -; J: TRBJ2-2; DNA: TGCAGCGTTGAAGGGGCAGGGTCCGGGGAGCTGTTTTTT; CDR3: CSVEGAGSGELFF
V: TRBV7-3; D: -; size: -; J: TRBJ2-3; DNA: TGTGCCAGCAGCCTTCTTAGCGGCACAGATACGCAGTATTTT; CDR3: CASSLLSGTDTQYF
V: TRBV19; D: TRBD1; size: -; J: TRBJ2-7; DNA: TGTGCCAGTAGTATAGGGACAGGGATCTCCTACGAGCAGTACTTC; CDR3: CASSIGTGISYEQYF
V: TRBV5-5; D: -; size: few; J: TRBJ2-3; DNA: TGTGCCAGCAGCTTTTACCACGAGGGGGTCGGCACAGATACGCAGTATTTT; CDR3: CASSFYHEGVGTDTQYF
V: TRBV5-1; D: TRBD2; size: -; J: TRBJ2-1; DNA: TGCGCCAGCAGCTTGGAGCGGGGATACAATGAGCAGTTCTTC; CDR3: CASSLERGYNEQFF
V: TRBV10-3; D: TRBD1; size: -; J: TRBJ1-3; DNA: TGTGCCATCAGCTCGGGACAGGACTCTGGAAACACCATATATTTT; CDR3: CAISSGQDSGNTIYF
V: TRBV12-5; D: -; size: -; J: TRBJ2-1; DNA: TGTGCTAGCTCCCCCACTTTACGGGAGCAGTTCTTC; CDR3: CASSPTLREQFF
V: TRBV7-9; D: -; size: -; J: TRBJ1-5; DNA: TGTGCCAGCAGCTTAAGTACGGGGAATCAGCCCCAGCATTTT; CDR3: CASSLSTGNQPQHF
V: TRBV2; D: -; size: -; J: TRBJ1-4; DNA: TGTGCCAGCAGTGAGCGGCCCATGGATGCACAAGAAAAACTGTTTTTT; CDR3: CASSERPMDAQEKLFF
V: TRBV4-1; D: TRBD2; size: once; J: TRBJ2-7; DNA: TGCGCCAGCAGCCGACTTAGCGGGGGCATCTACGAGCAGTACTTC; CDR3: CASSRLSGGIYEQYF
V: TRBV5-8; D: -; size: -; J: TRBJ1-1; DNA: TGTGCCAGCAGCTTGACAGGGAACACTGAAGCTTTCTTT; CDR3: CASSLTGNTEAFF
V: TRBV29-1; D: -; size: -; J: TRBJ1-5; DNA: TGCAGCGTGGGGGGGGGCTTGAGGGAGCCCCAGCATTTT; CDR3: CSVGGGLREPQHF
V: TRBV19; D: -; size: -; J: TRBJ2-1; DNA: TGTGCCAGTAGTATTATAGCGACCTACAATGAGCAGTTCTTC; CDR3: CASSIIATYNEQFF
V: TRBV7-2; D: -; size: few; J: TRBJ1-3; DNA: TGTGCCAGCAGCTTAGGAACAGAAGGAAACACCATATATTTT; CDR3: CASSLGTEGNTIYF
V: TRBV30; D: -; size: -; J: TRBJ1-1; DNA: TGTGCCTGGAGTGCCCAAGGGGGAACCAGCGCTTTCTTT; CDR3: CAWSAQGGTSAFF
V: TRBV9; D: TRBD2; size: -; J: TRBJ2-6; DNA: TGTGCCAGCAGCTTCACCGGGACTAGCGGGAGTCGAGGAGGGGCCAACGTCCTGACTTTC; CDR3: CASSFTGTSGSRGGANVLTF
V: TRBV6-4; D: TRBD1; size: few; J: TRBJ2-6; DNA: TGTGCCAGCAGCCCGGGACAGGGATTCTCTGGGGCCAACGTCCTGACTTTC; CDR3: CASSPGQGFSGANVLTF
V: TRBV7-9; D: TRBD1; size: -; J: TRBJ2-5; DNA: TGTGCCAGCAGCACCCAGACCTCGACAGGGTCCAGGGAGACCCAGTACTTC; CDR3: CASSTQTSTGSRETQYF
V: TRBV30; D: -; size: -; J: TRBJ1-2; DNA: TGTGCCCTGGAGATTCGGGGCTATGGCTACACCTTC; CDR3: CALEIRGYGYTF
V: TRBV14; D: -; size: -; J: TRBJ1-2; DNA: TGTGCCAGCAGCCAAAGGCGATCGGAGGGATCGTGGGGCTACACCTTC; CDR3: CASSQRRSEGSWGYTF
V: TRBV2; D: -; size: -; J: TRBJ1-5; DNA: TGTGCCAGCAAGAAGGGAGTAGATCAGCCCCAGCATTTT; CDR3: CASKKGVDQPQHF
V: TRBV5-4; D: TRBD1; size: few; J: TRBJ2-5; DNA: TGTGCCAGCAGCCCGGGAACAGGGGCCGCATTAATGACCCAGTACTTC; CDR3: CASSPGTGAALMTQYF
V: TRBV2; D: -; size: -; J: TRBJ1-2; DNA: TGTGCCAGCAGTGATCTCCAAGGACAGAGAAACTATGGCTACACCTTC; CDR3: CASSDLQGQRNYGYTF
V: TRBV4-1; D: -; size: -; J: TRBJ1-1; DNA: TGCGCCAGCAGCCAAGCTCCAGGCCCGCCTTATCTTGAAGCTTTCTTT; CDR3: CASSQAPGPPYLEAFF
V: TRBV10-3; D: TRBD2; size: few; J: TRBJ2-3; DNA: TGTGCCATGGGGGGGACTAGCGGGAGTGTGGATACGCAGTATTTT; CDR3: CAMGGTSGSVDTQYF
V: TRBV7-8; D: -; size: once; J: TRBJ1-4; DNA: TGTGCCAGCAGCTCAGCTAGGGTTTCAGGGACTTCTGGTGAAAAACTGTTTTTT; CDR3: CASSSARVSGTSGEKLFF
V: TRBV27; D: TRBD1; size: -; J: TRBJ1-2; DNA: TGTGCCAGCAGTTCGAATGGCCGGGACAGGGGACATGGCTACACCTTC; CDR3: CASSSNGRDRGHGYTF
V: TRBV5-4; D: -; size: -; J: TRBJ2-3; DNA: TGTGCCGGGCGGAGGGGTTACACAGATACGCAGTATTTT; CDR3: CAGRRGYTDTQYF
V: TRBV30; D: TRBD2; size: -; J: TRBJ2-7; DNA: TGTGCCTGGAGTGTACTATTCGGCGGGACTACAAAAACTAGGAGTTACGAGCAGTACTTC; CDR3: CAWSVLFGGTTKTRSYEQYF
V: TRBV2; D: TRBD1; size: -; J: TRBJ2-5; DNA: TGTGCCAGCAGTTACCGAACAGGGGGGGAGACCCAGTACTTC; CDR3: CASSYRTGGETQYF
V: TRBV7-8; D: -; size: -; J: TRBJ2-3; DNA: TGTGCCAGCAGCCCTAATCTTAGCACAGATACGCAGTATTTT; CDR3: CASSPNLSTDTQYF
V: TRBV19; D: TRBD2; size: -; J: TRBJ2-2; DNA: TGTGCCAGTAGCTTCAGCGGGGGAAACACCGGGGAGCTGTTTTTT; CDR3: CASSFSGGNTGELFF
V: TRBV2; D: TRBD1; size: -; J: TRBJ1-5; DNA: TGTGCCAGCAGATTAGGGACAGGGGTGTATCAGCCCCAGCATTTT; CDR3: CASRLGTGVYQPQHF
V: TRBV7-6; D: -; size: -; J: TRBJ1-1; DNA: TGTGCCAGCAGCTTAGACGGACTCGAAGCTTTCTTT; CDR3: CASSLDGLEAFF
V: TRBV6-1; D: -; size: -; J: TRBJ2-7; DNA: TGTGCCAGCAGTGAAGCGCCCAGGAAGGTCCGCGAGCAGTACTTC; CDR3: CASSEAPRKVREQYF
V: TRBV28; D: -; size: -; J: TRBJ1-1; DNA: TGTGCCAGCAGTTATAGGAGGGCGAACACTGAAGCTTTCTTT; CDR3: CASSYRRANTEAFF
V: TRBV6-1; D: -; size: -; J: TRBJ1-2; DNA: TGTGCCAGCAGTGAGTGGCAGAACTATGGCTACACCTTC; CDR3: CASSEWQNYGYTF